This TCR beta chain was identified in a study of cytomegalovirus exposure and HLA in healthy donors. Study details: In a previous analysis, 117 million unique TCR beta sequences were found from 150 million to 200 million T cells.

Germline-derived CDR1 and CDR2 are ENHRY and SYGVKD. With 0 bases removed from V and 7 bases from J, the gap between germline ends came to 19 bases. The CDR3 runs 17 residues. With regard to this clone: Its target is not known.

PCR used 60 Vbeta primers and 13 Jbeta primers. Sequenced by immunoSEQ multiplex PCR; TCRdb stores in-frame clones only, minus some. Of nearly 200,000 clones in the sample, roughly 77% were seen once. General observations from the study: Highest at DRB1 and lowest at HLA-C, TCR association rates differed among HLA loci in a later analysis. At a 0.05 false discovery rate, a later analysis found over 15,000 TCR beta sequences to be associated with HLA alleles. Published work reported that the classifier diagnosed cytomegalovirus status with high specificity and sensitivity.

Material: PBMCs. The chain carries TRBV10-3 and TRBJ1-5, with a weak D call TRBD1 (6 bases). The sequence was collected from a male donor in good health and CMV-seropositive. The DNA for the CDR3 is TGTGCCATCAGTGAGTCGAGACAGGTGGGGCGTCGGCAGCCCCAGCATTTT. This sequence encodes CAISESRQVGRRQPQHF.